This entry is about one T cell receptor beta chain. This entry is derived from a study of blood T cell repertoires in COVID-19. Study-level information: PBMCs, B-cell-depleted T cells, or T cells were the source of the cDNA or gDNA that made up the material.

Data came from immunoSEQ multiplex PCR; TCRdb stores just in-frame clones and leaves some out. The sample holds some 220,000 clones, approximately 83% seen once. The germline V gene encodes CDR1 SEHNR and CDR2 FQNEAQ (reference sequence). Deletions cut 5 bases from V and 8 bases from J, with 13 bases between. This CDR3 has 14 residues. The clonotype comes from an older woman with acute or convalescent COVID-19. Sequenced sample: peripheral blood. This chain links TRBV7-9 with TRBJ1-6; possible D gene TRBD1, 6 bases. The CDR3 region has the DNA TGTGCCAGCAGCCCGGGGGGCGGTCATTCACCCCTCCACTTT. Protein: CASSPGGGHSPLHF.